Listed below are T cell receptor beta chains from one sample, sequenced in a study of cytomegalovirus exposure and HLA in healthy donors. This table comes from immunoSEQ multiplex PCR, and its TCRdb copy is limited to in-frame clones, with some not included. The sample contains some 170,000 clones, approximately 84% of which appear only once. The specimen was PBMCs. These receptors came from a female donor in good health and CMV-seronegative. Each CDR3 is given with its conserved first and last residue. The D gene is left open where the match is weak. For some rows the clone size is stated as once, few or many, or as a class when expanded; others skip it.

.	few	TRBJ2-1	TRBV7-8	CASSSGAGVIHEQFF	TGTGCCAGCAGCTCCGGGGCAGGGGTCATTCATGAGCAGTTCTTC
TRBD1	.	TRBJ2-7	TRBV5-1	CASSFGTGGRVAYEQYF	TGCGCCAGCAGCTTCGGGACAGGGGGTAGGGTAGCCTACGAGCAGTACTTC
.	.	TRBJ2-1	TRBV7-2	CASSLVTGSGEQFF	TGTGCCAGCAGCTTAGTCACAGGGAGCGGTGAGCAGTTCTTC
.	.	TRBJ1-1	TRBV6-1	CASRVRQAQYTEAFF	TGTGCCAGCAGAGTTAGACAGGCGCAATACACTGAAGCTTTCTTT
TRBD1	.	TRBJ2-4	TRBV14	CASSQETGAGAKNIQYF	TGTGCCAGCAGCCAAGAGACAGGGGCGGGGGCCAAAAACATTCAGTACTTC
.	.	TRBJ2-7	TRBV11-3	CASSQPGLEREQYF	TGTGCCAGCAGCCAGCCGGGATTAGAACGAGAGCAGTACTTC
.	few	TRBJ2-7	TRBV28	CASSFSYEQYF	TGTGCCAGCAGTTTCTCCTACGAGCAGTACTTC
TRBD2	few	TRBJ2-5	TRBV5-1	CASSPLAGGGETQYF	TGCGCCAGCAGCCCTCTAGCGGGGGGCGGAGAGACCCAGTACTTC
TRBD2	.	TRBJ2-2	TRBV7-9	CASRELAGGAGELFF	TGTGCCAGCAGGGAACTAGCGGGAGGGGCCGGGGAGCTGTTTTTT
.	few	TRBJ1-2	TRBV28	CASSSQGLGYTF	TGTGCCAGCAGTTCACAGGGCCTAGGCTACACCTTC
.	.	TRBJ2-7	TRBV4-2	CASSRDLQGESSYEQYF	TGTGCCAGCAGCCGGGACTTGCAGGGGGAATCCTCCTACGAGCAGTACTTC
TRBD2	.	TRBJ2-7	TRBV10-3	CAISDPGTSGTYEQYF	TGTGCCATCAGTGACCCGGGGACTAGCGGGACCTACGAGCAGTACTTC
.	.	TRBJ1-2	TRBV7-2	CASSLAGSGGYGYTF	TGTGCCAGCAGCTTAGCCGGGAGCGGGGGCTATGGCTACACCTTC
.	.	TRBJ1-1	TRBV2	CASSDGLEAFF	TGTGCCAGCAGTGATGGACTGGAAGCTTTCTTT
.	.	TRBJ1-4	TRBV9	CASSVEGANEKLFF	TGTGCCAGCAGCGTAGAAGGGGCTAATGAAAAACTGTTTTTT
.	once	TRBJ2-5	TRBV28	CASSLSSGVETQYF	TGTGCCAGCAGTCTCTCCTCCGGGGTAGAGACCCAGTACTTC
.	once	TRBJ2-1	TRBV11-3	CASSDRYSYNEQFF	TGTGCCAGCAGCGACAGGTATTCCTACAATGAGCAGTTCTTC
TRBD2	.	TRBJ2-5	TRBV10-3	CAISEGGGKTQYF	TGTGCCATCAGTGAGGGGGGGGGAAAGACCCAGTACTTC
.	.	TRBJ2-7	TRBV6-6	CASSYSLPGEQYF	TGTGCCAGCAGTTACTCGCTGCCGGGCGAGCAGTACTTC
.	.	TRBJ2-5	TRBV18	CASSPTIQGSSSSETQYF	TGTGCCAGCTCACCGACAATTCAGGGTTCGTCTTCGTCGGAGACCCAGTACTTC
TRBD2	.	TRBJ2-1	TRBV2	CASSDVQGLAGSYNEQFF	TGTGCCAGCAGTGATGTACAAGGACTAGCAGGAAGTTACAATGAGCAGTTCTTC
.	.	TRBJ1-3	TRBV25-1	CASRQTRTGNSGNTIYF	TGTGCCAGCAGGCAGACAAGAACAGGAAACTCTGGAAACACCATATATTTT
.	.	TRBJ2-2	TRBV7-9	CASSLVRGSYTGELFF	TGTGCCAGCAGCTTAGTCAGGGGATCGTACACCGGGGAGCTGTTTTTT
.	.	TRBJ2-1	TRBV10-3	CAISDTGRERNEQFF	TGTGCCATCAGTGACACAGGACGGGAGCGCAATGAGCAGTTCTTC
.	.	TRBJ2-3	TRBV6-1	CASYTGVGRPDTQYF	TGTGCCAGTTATACGGGAGTCGGACGCCCAGATACGCAGTATTTT
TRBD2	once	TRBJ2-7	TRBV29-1	CSVEDYSGLAGGEVPQYF	TGCAGCGTTGAAGACTACTCGGGACTAGCGGGAGGGGAGGTACCGCAGTACTTC
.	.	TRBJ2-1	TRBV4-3	CASSQERDGSSYNEQFF	TGCGCCAGCAGCCAAGAGAGGGACGGGAGTTCCTACAATGAGCAGTTCTTC
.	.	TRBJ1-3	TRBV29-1	CSVVSGSLSGNTIYF	TGCAGCGTTGTTTCAGGCTCACTCTCTGGAAACACCATATATTTT
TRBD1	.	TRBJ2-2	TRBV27	CASRIHRGVFTGELFF	TGTGCCAGCAGGATACACAGGGGGGTGTTCACCGGGGAGCTGTTTTTT
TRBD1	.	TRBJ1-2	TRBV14	CASSQGRRTGQPNYGYTF	TGTGCCAGCAGCCAAGGGCGACGGACGGGACAGCCTAACTATGGCTACACCTTC
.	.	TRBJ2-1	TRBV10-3	CAINRQDTYNEQFF	TGTGCCATCAATCGACAGGACACCTACAATGAGCAGTTCTTC
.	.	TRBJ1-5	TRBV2	CACGPNQPQHF	TGTGCCTGCGGGCCCAATCAGCCCCAGCATTTT
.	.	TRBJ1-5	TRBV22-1	CPGSAGQGFRPQHF	TGTCCTGGGAGCGCGGGACAGGGGTTTCGGCCCCAGCATTTT
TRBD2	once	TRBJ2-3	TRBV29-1	CSASSGGADTQYF	TGCAGCGCTTCTAGCGGGGGGGCAGATACGCAGTATTTT
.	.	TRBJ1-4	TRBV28	CASTTLNEKLFF	TGTGCCAGCACCACTCTCAATGAAAAACTGTTTTTT
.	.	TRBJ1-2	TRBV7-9	CSSTPGGYTF	TGTTCCAGCACCCCGGGAGGCTACACCTTC
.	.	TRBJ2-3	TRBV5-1	CASSLEGDLTDTQYF	TGCGCCAGCAGCTTGGAGGGAGATCTTACAGATACGCAGTATTTT
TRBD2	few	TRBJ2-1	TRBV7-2	CASSPVAGVYNEQFF	TGTGCCAGCAGCCCGGTGGCGGGAGTTTACAATGAGCAGTTCTTC
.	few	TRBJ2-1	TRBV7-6	CASSLETGSYNEQFF	TGTGCCAGCAGCTTAGAAACCGGCTCCTACAATGAGCAGTTCTTC
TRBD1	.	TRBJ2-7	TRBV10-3	CATDPQGTGRYEQYF	TGTGCCACCGACCCCCAGGGGACAGGGCGCTACGAGCAGTACTTC
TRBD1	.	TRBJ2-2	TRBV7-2	CASSPRTGLATGELFF	TGTGCCAGCAGCCCCCGGACAGGGCTCGCCACCGGGGAGCTGTTTTTT
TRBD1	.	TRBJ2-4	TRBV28	CASSLEDRAALHIQYF	TGTGCCAGCAGTTTAGAGGACAGGGCGGCCCTACACATTCAGTACTTC
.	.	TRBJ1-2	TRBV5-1	CASSSSPKQGSYYGYTF	TGCGCCAGCAGCTCTTCCCCCAAACAGGGAAGTTACTATGGCTACACCTTC
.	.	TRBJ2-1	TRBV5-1	CASSFDPPGLANEQFF	TGCGCCAGCAGCTTTGACCCTCCAGGGCTGGCCAATGAGCAGTTCTTC
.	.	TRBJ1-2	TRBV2	CASSNAGVVNGYTF	TGTGCCAGCAGTAACGCAGGGGTGGTAAATGGCTACACCTTC
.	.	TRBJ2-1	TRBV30	CAWSAGTLLRNEQFF	TGTGCCTGGAGTGCCGGGACTCTCCTAAGGAATGAGCAGTTCTTC
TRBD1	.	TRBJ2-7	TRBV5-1	CASSTLTGSYEQYF	TGCGCCAGCAGCACCCTGACAGGGTCCTACGAGCAGTACTTC
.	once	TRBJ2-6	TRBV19	CASSIEFRAGANVLTF	TGTGCCAGTAGTATAGAATTCAGGGCTGGGGCCAACGTCCTGACTTTC
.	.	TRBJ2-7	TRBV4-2	CASSQDGGQIAYEQYF	TGTGCCAGCAGCCAAGATGGCGGACAGATTGCGTACGAGCAGTACTTC
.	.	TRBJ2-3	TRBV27	CASSFWGGDTQYF	TGTGCCAGCAGTTTCTGGGGAGGAGATACGCAGTATTTT
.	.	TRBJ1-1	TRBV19	CASSSRPGGRESEAFF	TGTGCCAGTAGCTCCCGCCCGGGGGGCCGGGAGTCAGAAGCTTTCTTT
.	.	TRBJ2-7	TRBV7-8	CASSLVMGLHEQYF	TGTGCCAGCAGCTTAGTGATGGGGCTGCACGAGCAGTACTTC
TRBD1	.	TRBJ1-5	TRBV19	CASSTKAGGVSPQHF	TGTGCCAGTAGTACTAAGGCAGGGGGAGTTTCGCCCCAGCATTTT
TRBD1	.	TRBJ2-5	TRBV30	CAWSVWTGRETQYF	TGTGCCTGGAGTGTATGGACAGGGCGGGAGACCCAGTACTTC
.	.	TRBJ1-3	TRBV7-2	CASSSRGGDTIYF	TGTGCCAGCAGCTCCAGGGGAGGGGACACCATATATTTT
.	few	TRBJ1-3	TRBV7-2	CASSLQGSGNTIYF	TGTGCCAGCAGCTTACAGGGCTCTGGAAACACCATATATTTT
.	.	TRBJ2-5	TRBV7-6	CASSRPGETQYF	TGTGCCAGCAGCCGGCCAGGAGAGACCCAGTACTTC